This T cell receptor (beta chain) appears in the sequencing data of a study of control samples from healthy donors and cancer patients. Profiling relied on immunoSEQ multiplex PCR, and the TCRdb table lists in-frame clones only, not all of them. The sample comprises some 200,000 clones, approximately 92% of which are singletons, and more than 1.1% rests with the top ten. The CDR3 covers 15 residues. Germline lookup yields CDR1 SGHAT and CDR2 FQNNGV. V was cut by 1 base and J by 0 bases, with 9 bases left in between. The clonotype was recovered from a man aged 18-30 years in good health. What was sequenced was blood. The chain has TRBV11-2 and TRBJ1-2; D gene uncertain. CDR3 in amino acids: CASSLGVGSNYGYTF. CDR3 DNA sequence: TGTGCCAGCAGCTTAGGGGTCGGTTCTAACTATGGCTACACCTTC.